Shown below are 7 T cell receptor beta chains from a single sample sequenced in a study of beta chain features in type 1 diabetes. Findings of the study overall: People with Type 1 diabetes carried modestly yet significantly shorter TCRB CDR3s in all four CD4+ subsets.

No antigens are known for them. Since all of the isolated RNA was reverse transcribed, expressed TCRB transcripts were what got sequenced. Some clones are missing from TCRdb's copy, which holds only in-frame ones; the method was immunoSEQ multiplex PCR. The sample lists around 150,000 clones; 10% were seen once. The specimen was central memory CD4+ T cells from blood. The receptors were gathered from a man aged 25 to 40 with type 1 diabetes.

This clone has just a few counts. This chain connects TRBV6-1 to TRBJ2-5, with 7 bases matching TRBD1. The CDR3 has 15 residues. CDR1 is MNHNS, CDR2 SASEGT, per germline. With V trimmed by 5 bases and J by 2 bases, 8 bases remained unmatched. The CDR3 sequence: CASSPPGQRQETQYF. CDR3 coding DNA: TGTGCCAGCAGTCCACCGGGACAGAGACAAGAGACCCAGTACTTC.

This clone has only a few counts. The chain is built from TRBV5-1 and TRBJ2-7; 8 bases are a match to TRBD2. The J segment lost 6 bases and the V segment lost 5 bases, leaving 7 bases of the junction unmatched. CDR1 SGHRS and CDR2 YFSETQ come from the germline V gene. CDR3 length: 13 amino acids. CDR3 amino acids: CASRTGGPGEQYF. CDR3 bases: TGCGCCAGCAGAACGGGAGGGCCAGGCGAGCAGTACTTC.

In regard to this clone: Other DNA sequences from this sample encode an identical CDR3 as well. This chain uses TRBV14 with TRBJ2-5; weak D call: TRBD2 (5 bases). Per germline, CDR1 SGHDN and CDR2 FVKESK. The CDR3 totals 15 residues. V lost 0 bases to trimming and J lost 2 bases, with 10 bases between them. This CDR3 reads CASSQDSRGQETQYF. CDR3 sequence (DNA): TGTGCCAGCAGCCAAGATTCTCGCGGGCAAGAGACCCAGTACTTC. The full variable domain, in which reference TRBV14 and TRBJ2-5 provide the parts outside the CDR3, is EAGVTQFPSHSVIEKGQTVTLRCDPISGHDNLYWYRRVMGKEIKFLLHFVKESKQDESGMPNNRFLAERTGGTYSTLKVQPAELEDSGVYFCASSQDSRGQETQYFGPGTRLLVL.

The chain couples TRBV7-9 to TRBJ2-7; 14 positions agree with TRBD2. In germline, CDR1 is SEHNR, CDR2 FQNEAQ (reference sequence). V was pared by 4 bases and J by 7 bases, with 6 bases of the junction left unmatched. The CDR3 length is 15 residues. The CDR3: CASSSGLAGEREQYF. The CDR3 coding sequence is TGTGCCAGCAGCTCGGGACTAGCGGGAGAGCGGGAGCAGTACTTC.

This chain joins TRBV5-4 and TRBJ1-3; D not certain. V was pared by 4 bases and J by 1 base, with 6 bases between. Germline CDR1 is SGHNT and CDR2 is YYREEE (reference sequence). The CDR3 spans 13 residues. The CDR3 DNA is TGTGCCAGCAGCACAGTATCTGGAAACACCATATATTTT. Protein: CASSTVSGNTIYF.

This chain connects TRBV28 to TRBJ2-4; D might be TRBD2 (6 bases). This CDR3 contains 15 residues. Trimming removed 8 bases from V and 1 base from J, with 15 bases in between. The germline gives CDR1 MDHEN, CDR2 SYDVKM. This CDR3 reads CASGGTDYAKNIQYF. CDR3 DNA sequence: TGTGCCAGCGGGGGGACCGACTATGCCAAAAACATTCAGTACTTC.

As DNA, the CDR3 is TGTGCCATCAGACTAGCACAGGACTACGAGCAGTACTTC. Residues: CAIRLAQDYEQYF. V usage is TRBV10-3 and J usage is TRBJ2-7; tentatively, D is TRBD2 (6 bases). Germline V CDR1 and CDR2: ENHRY, SYGVKD. CDR3 length equals 13 residues. V gave up 6 bases and J gave up 3 bases, with 12 bases separating them.